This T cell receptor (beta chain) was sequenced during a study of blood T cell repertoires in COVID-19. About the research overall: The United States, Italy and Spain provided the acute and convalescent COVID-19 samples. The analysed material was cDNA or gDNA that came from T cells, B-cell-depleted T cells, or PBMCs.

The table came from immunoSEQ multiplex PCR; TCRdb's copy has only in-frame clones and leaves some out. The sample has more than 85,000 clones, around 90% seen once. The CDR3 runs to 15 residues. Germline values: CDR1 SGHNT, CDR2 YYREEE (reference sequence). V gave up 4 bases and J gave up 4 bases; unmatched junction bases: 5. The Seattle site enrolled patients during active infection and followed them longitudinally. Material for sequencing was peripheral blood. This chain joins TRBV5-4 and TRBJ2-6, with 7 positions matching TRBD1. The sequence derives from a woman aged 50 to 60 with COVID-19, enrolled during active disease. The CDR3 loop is CASSVTGQGANVLTF. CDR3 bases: TGTGCCAGCAGCGTGACAGGGCAGGGGGCCAACGTCCTGACTTTC. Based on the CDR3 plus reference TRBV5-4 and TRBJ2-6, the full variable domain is ETGVTQSPTHLIKTRGQQVTLRCSSQSGHNTVSWYQQALGQGPQFIFQYYREEENGRGNFPPRFSGLQFPNYSSELNVNALELDDSALYLCASSVTGQGANVLTFGAGSRLTVL.